What follows are 16 T cell receptor beta chains derived from one specimen sequenced in a study of early T cells in non-severe SARS-CoV-2 infection. MiXCR, applied by TCRdb to the 5' RACE reads, yields one record per CDR3 protein. The repertoire holds around 58,000 distinct CDR3 sequences, with around 14% as singletons. The source was whole blood, collected at baseline. The receptors derive from an adult who was a healthcare worker with PCR-confirmed SARS-CoV-2 infection or an uninfected control (not recorded which).

The chain has TRBV10-2 and TRBJ2-5; unclear D gene. This CDR3 is 14 amino acids long. Trimming took 7 bases from V and 5 from J, leaving 17 bases between them. CDR1 is WSHSY, CDR2 SAAADI, per germline. CDR3 loop: CASIDPSYMETQYF. In DNA form, the CDR3 reads TGCGCCAGCATCGACCCCAGTTACATGGAGACCCAGTACTTC.

This clonotype was seen more than once but under ten times. This chain uses TRBV29-1 with TRBJ2-7; TRBD1 is a possible D gene (6 bases). Germline V gives CDR1 SQVTM, CDR2 ANQGSEA. V shed 7 bases and J shed 3 bases, with 25 bases lying between them. This CDR3 has 16 residues. The CDR3 spells CSARQSLQGLHYEQYF. In nucleotides, the CDR3 is TGCAGCGCCCGCCAATCTCTACAGGGATTACACTACGAGCAGTACTTC.

This clonotype has a handful of counts. The rearrangement joins TRBV10-2 to TRBJ1-3; 7 nucleotides align to TRBD1. Looked up from germline, CDR1 is WSHSY and CDR2 is SAAADI. After removal of 6 bases from V and 2 bases from J, the junction contained 1 base not matched to a gene. This CDR3 is 13 amino acids long. The CDR3 spells CASRQGAGNTIYF. The DNA for the CDR3 is TGCGCCAGCAGGCAGGGGGCTGGAAACACCATATATTTT.

This clonotype turned up a few times. The V gene is TRBV11-2, the J gene TRBJ1-4, with D perhaps TRBD1 (5 bases). This CDR3 has 13 amino acids. Germline V gene data show CDR1 as SGHAT and CDR2 as FQNNGV. Between the trimmed V and J ends, which lost 3 bases and 11 bases, there was a span of 13 bases. The CDR3 reads CASSLDLGAKLFF. CDR3 DNA: TGTGCCAGCAGCTTGGACCTCGGGGCGAAACTGTTTTTT.

This clonotype appeared a few times. This CDR3 reads CASSLGTPRYLAFF. CDR3 coding DNA: TGTGCCAGCAGCTTAGGGACTCCGCGATATCTAGCTTTCTTT. The gene calls are TRBV7-2 and TRBJ1-1; the D is unclear. V was pared by 1 base and J by 10 bases, with 16 bases between. Germline loops: CDR1 SGHTA, CDR2 FQGNSA. This CDR3 spans 14 amino acids.

This clonotype was observed a few times. The chain recombines TRBV20-1 with TRBJ1-2; no reliable D call. This CDR3 comprises 13 residues. The V gene lost 4 bases and the J gene lost 2 bases, with 11 bases spanning the gap. Looked up from germline, CDR1 is DFQATT and CDR2 is SNEGSKA (reference sequence). CDR3 residues: CSATGPGNYGYTF. CDR3 DNA: TGCAGTGCTACAGGACCGGGGAACTATGGCTACACCTTC.

The gene calls are TRBV12-5 and TRBJ2-1, with TRBD1 matching 7 bases. CDR3 length: 14 residues. The V segment lost 6 bases and the J segment 4 bases; nucleotides outside the gene matches: 6. CDR1 is LGHNT, CDR2 FRNRAP, per germline. The chain's CDR3 is CASGLGQPYNEQFF. The CDR3 DNA follows: TGTGCTAGTGGACTGGGACAGCCGTACAATGAGCAGTTCTTC.

This clonotype was seen a few times. The CDR3 DNA reads as TGTGCCAGCAGCCCACAGACCCCGGGATCACCCCTCCACTTT. Its protein product is CASSPQTPGSPLHF. V is TRBV11-2 and J is TRBJ1-6; D remains ambiguous. The CDR3 sequence is 14 residues long. CDR1 SGHAT and CDR2 FQNNGV come from the germline V gene. V was shortened by 5 bases and J by 10 bases, with 15 bases between the two germline ends.

The chain combines TRBV6-5 with TRBJ2-1, with D unresolved. The germline V and J ends were trimmed by 10 bases and 2 bases, with 21 bases remaining between them. CDR1 is MNHEY and CDR2 is SVGAGI in the germline V gene. The CDR3 loop spans 16 amino acids. This chain's CDR3 is CATSFPGRVPYNEQFF. The CDR3 DNA is TGTGCCACCTCGTTTCCAGGCCGGGTGCCCTACAATGAGCAGTTCTTC.

V is TRBV28 and J is TRBJ2-3, with 7 nucleotides matching TRBD2. With V trimmed by 7 bases and J by 4 bases, 11 bases remained unmatched. Germline-derived CDR1 and CDR2 are MDHEN and SYDVKM. The CDR3 contains 15 residues. CDR3 region: CASINPGGLADTQYF. For the CDR3, the DNA is TGTGCCAGCATTAACCCCGGCGGACTAGCAGATACGCAGTATTTT.

This sequence joins TRBV5-1 and TRBJ2-7; perhaps TRBD2 as D (5 bases). This CDR3 has 14 amino acids. Germline V gene lookup returns CDR1 SGHRS and CDR2 YFSETQ. Trimming removed 4 bases from V and 0 bases from J, with 11 bases in between. The CDR3 region is CASSPSGNSYEQYF. The CDR3 DNA follows: TGCGCCAGCAGCCCGAGCGGAAACTCCTACGAGCAGTACTTC.

The rearrangement uses TRBV12-3 or TRBV12-4 and TRBJ2-1; TRBD1 matches at 7 bases. V dropped 5 bases and J dropped 9; count of bases not matched to a gene: 13. CDR3 length: 15 amino acids. The CDR3 loop reads CASSPRDSLAGEQFF. The CDR3, as DNA: TGTGCCAGCAGTCCCCGGGACAGTCTAGCCGGTGAGCAGTTCTTC.

The sample holds many counts of this clonotype. This chain joins TRBV12-3 or TRBV12-4 and TRBJ2-4; 7 positions match TRBD1. The CDR3 has 16 residues. V lost 1 base, J lost 3 bases, and 6 bases stayed unmatched. The CDR3 DNA reads as TGTGCCAGCAGTTTAGAAGGGGGCAGAGGCAAAAACATTCAGTACTTC. Residues: CASSLEGGRGKNIQYF.

The chain uses TRBV5-1 and TRBJ2-7; D is ambiguous. The V end was cut by 2 bases, the J end by 3 bases, with 9 bases between. CDR1 is SGHRS, CDR2 YFSETQ, per germline. The CDR3 extends over 13 amino acids. The CDR3 DNA reads as TGCGCCAGCAGCTTTCAGCCAGACTACGAGCAGTACTTC. Its protein is CASSFQPDYEQYF.

Only a few counts were recorded for this clonotype. V and J are TRBV5-5 and TRBJ2-5; D remains ambiguous. The germline V gene encodes CDR1 SGHKS and CDR2 YYEKEE (reference sequence). The CDR3 spans 14 residues. Trimming removed 2 bases at V and 4 bases at J, with 12 bases between. The CDR3 here is CASSFRVQIETQYF. CDR3 in DNA: TGTGCCAGCAGCTTTAGGGTTCAGATAGAGACCCAGTACTTC.

This clonotype was counted a few times. The chain combines TRBV20-1 with TRBJ2-7, with D possibly matching TRBD1 (5 bases). This CDR3 spans 15 amino acids. Germline lookup yields CDR1 DFQATT and CDR2 SNEGSKA (reference sequence). V lost 0 bases to trimming and J lost 1 base, with 13 bases between them. The CDR3 here is CSARDLNRRSYEQYF. In nucleotides, the CDR3 is TGCAGTGCTAGAGATCTCAACAGGCGATCCTACGAGCAGTACTTC.